This T cell receptor beta chain was profiled in a study of blood T cell repertoires in COVID-19. Study as a whole: Acute-phase and convalescent COVID-19 samples originated in the United States, Italy and Spain. T cells, B-cell-depleted T cells, or PBMCs supplied cDNA or gDNA.

Seattle enrolled patients during active infection and tracked them longitudinally. Original data processing: Reference gene primer amplification gave nucleated cell count estimates. The protocol was immunoSEQ multiplex PCR, while the TCRdb copy is restricted to in-frame clones and leaves out a portion. V and J calls plus clone size are reproduced from that table; the DNA served to infer D and trimming. The table lists fewer than 250,000 clones, around four fifths of them singletons. This clonotype was obtained from a woman older than 75 with COVID-19, enrolled during active disease. Sequenced: peripheral blood.

The CDR3 sequence: CASSMIPGAGNSPLHF. In DNA form, the CDR3 reads TGTGCCAGTAGTATGATCCCAGGGGCAGGTAATTCACCCCTCCACTTT. The V call is TRBV19, the J call TRBJ1-6, with D perhaps matching TRBD1 (6 bases). This CDR3 comprises 16 residues. Germline V gives CDR1 LNHDA, CDR2 SQIVND (reference sequence). Trimming left V 3 bases short and J 6 bases short, with 15 bases between. The full variable domain, its missing parts supplied by reference TRBV19 and TRBJ1-6, is DGGITQSPKYLFRKEGQNVTLSCEQNLNHDAMYWYRQDPGQGLRLIYYSQIVNDFQKGDIAEGYSVSREKKESFPLTVTSAQKNPTAFYLCASSMIPGAGNSPLHFGNGTRLTVT.